This TCR beta chain derives from a study of breast tumors, draining lymph nodes, adjacent tissues. TCRdb processed the multiplex PCR reads anew with MiXCR; each CDR3 protein has one entry. Among around 250,000 distinct CDR3 sequences, under 40% were seen once, and the ten largest hold approximately 3.5%. Study outcomes and limitations: Luminal-like breast cancer showed significantly greater tumor-nontumor repertoire similarity than basal-like breast cancer did. Compared with lymph nodes, tumors were less diverse; compared with nontumor tissue, more.

This clonotype occurred once. The antigen is undetermined. The germline V gene encodes CDR1 SGHVS and CDR2 FQNEAQ. The CDR3 extends over 15 amino acids. The V and J ends lost 2 bases and 3 bases, in that order; junction bases with no gene match: 3. Samples came from axillary lymph nodes draining the breast cancer. This sequence originates from a female donor with breast cancer. Some clones in this sample may be carry-over from other donors' samples. The sample was axillary lymph node tissue. The chain carries TRBV7-8 and TRBJ1-5, with 8 bases that match TRBD1. CDR3 sequence reads: CASSLSDRDNQPQHF. The CDR3 nucleotides are TGTGCCAGCAGCTTATCGGACAGGGACAATCAGCCCCAGCATTTT.